The 15 T cell receptor beta chains below all came from one sample that was sequenced in a study of blood T cell repertoires in COVID-19. Measured with immunoSEQ multiplex PCR; TCRdb has only the in-frame clones, and not every one. The sample holds 300,000 or so clones, approximately 89% seen once. Sequencing was carried out using PBMCs or T cells enriched from blood (not recorded which). These receptors came from a woman between 45 and 60 years old who had been exposed to COVID-19.

A note on this clone: Compared with germline, one end of the junction differs, possibly owing to a read error. The rearrangement joins TRBV6-1 to TRBJ1-5, with 8 bases aligning to TRBD1. The germline CDR1 and CDR2 sequences are MNHNS and SASEGT. This CDR3 region has 14 residues. The CDR3 loop reads CASREGQGYQPQHF. The CDR3 DNA reads as TGTGCCAGCAGGGAAGGACAGGGATATCAGCCCCAGCATTTT.

The chain employs TRBV4-1 and TRBJ2-1, with 9 bases matching TRBD1. V lost 3 bases, J lost 9 bases, and 12 bases stayed unmatched. In germline, CDR1 is MGHRA, CDR2 YSYEKL. The CDR3 runs to 16 residues. The CDR3, as DNA: TGCGCCAGCAGCCATAACCGGGACAGGGAAATCGGTGAGCAGTTCTTC. Protein: CASSHNRDREIGEQFF.

The chain carries TRBV15 and TRBJ1-5, with D hard to call. Looked up from germline, CDR1 is LNHNV and CDR2 is YYDKDF (reference sequence). The V gene lost 0 bases and the J gene lost 5 bases, with 8 bases spanning the gap. This CDR3 has 14 amino acids. Here the CDR3 reads CATSRDRGDQPQHF. CDR3 coding DNA: TGTGCCACCAGCAGAGATCGGGGAGATCAGCCCCAGCATTTT. The whole variable domain, remainder taken from reference TRBV15 and TRBJ1-5, is DAMVIQNPRYQVTQFGKPVTLSCSQTLNHNVMYWYQQKSSQAPKLLFHYYDKDFNNEADTPDNFQSRRPNTSFCFLDIRSPGLGDTAMYLCATSRDRGDQPQHFGDGTRLSIL.

The chain couples TRBV3-1 (or the pseudogene TRBV3-2) to TRBJ2-1; the match to TRBD2 covers 8 bases. Germline CDR1 reads LGHDT; CDR2 reads YNNKEL (reference sequence). J was trimmed by 0 bases and V by 0 bases; bases with no gene match: 4. This CDR3 region has 17 residues. The CDR3 region has the DNA TGTGCCAGCAGCCAAGAACTAGCGGACAGCTCCTACAATGAGCAGTTCTTC. Residues: CASSQELADSSYNEQFF.

This chain connects TRBV24-1 to TRBJ1-1; 7 positions match TRBD1. The CDR3 totals 16 residues. Looked up from germline, CDR1 is KGHDR and CDR2 is SFDVKD. V gave up 3 bases and J gave up 4 bases; unmatched junction bases: 10. The CDR3 loop is CATSDVGPGGSTEAFF. Here the CDR3 DNA reads TGTGCCACCAGTGATGTCGGACCAGGGGGAAGCACTGAAGCTTTCTTT.

This clone is a singleton in its sample. CDR3 in DNA: TGTGCCAGCATCGGTTTGTGGGGGGAGCCCCAGCATTTT. Amino acid sequence: CASIGLWGEPQHF. The chain links TRBV28 to TRBJ1-5, with D perhaps matching TRBD1 (5 bases). The CDR3 consists of 13 residues. Germline V CDR1 and CDR2: MDHEN, SYDVKM. V was trimmed by 7 bases and J by 8 bases, leaving 15 bases between them.

The V call is TRBV6-5, the J call TRBJ2-5; the D gene is possibly TRBD1 (6 bases). Germline CDR1 is MNHEY and CDR2 is SVGAGI. This CDR3 contains 13 residues. V was shortened by 1 base and J by 4 bases, with 7 bases between the two germline ends. Here the CDR3 reads CASSYLGGETQYF. Here the CDR3 DNA reads TGTGCCAGCAGTTACTTAGGGGGAGAGACCCAGTACTTC.

This clone was detected a few times. The CDR3 reads CASRRGSSGNTIYF. DNA of the CDR3: TGCGCCAGCCGCAGGGGAAGCTCTGGAAACACCATATATTTT. The J gene is TRBJ1-3, the V gene TRBV5-1; a weak D match, TRBD1 (6 bases). Trimming took off 7 bases at V and 0 bases at J, with 11 bases between the two ends. Germline V gene lookup returns CDR1 SGHRS and CDR2 YFSETQ. This CDR3 has 14 residues. Combining the CDR3 with reference TRBV5-1 and TRBJ1-3 gives the whole variable domain KAGVTQTPRYLIKTRGQQVTLSCSPISGHRSVSWYQQTPGQGLQFLFEYFSETQRNKGNFPGRFSGRQFSNSRSEMNVSTLELGDSALYLCASRRGSSGNTIYFGEGSWLTVV.

The chain couples TRBV30 to TRBJ2-6, with 7 bases matching TRBD2. CDR3 size: 16 residues. The germline CDR1 and CDR2 sequences are GTSNPN and SVGIG (reference sequence). Unmatched junction bases numbered 4, after V lost 1 base and J lost 1 base. The DNA for the CDR3 is TGTGCCTGGAGTGGAACAGCGGGGTCTGGGGCCAACGTCCTGACTTTC. Translated: CAWSGTAGSGANVLTF.

This clone has just one count. Its ends do not fully match the called genes, so a read error is possible. V usage is TRBV3-1 (or the pseudogene TRBV3-2) and J usage is TRBJ1-1; D possibly corresponds to TRBD1 (6 bases). CDR1 LGHDT and CDR2 YNNKEL come from the germline V gene (reference sequence). The CDR3 sequence is 17 residues long. The CDR3 sequence: CASSQGPLQGVKTEAFF. The CDR3 nucleotides read TGTGCCAGCAGCCAAGGCCCCTTACAGGGAGTGAAAACTGAAGCTTTCTTT.

The rearrangement joins TRBV7-6 to TRBJ1-4, with D possibly TRBD1 on 5 matching bases. Trimming left V 5 bases short and J 0 bases short, with 10 bases between. Per germline, CDR1 SGHVS and CDR2 FNYEAQ. The CDR3 is 15 amino acids. The CDR3 loop reads CASSNPGATNEKLFF. The CDR3, as DNA: TGTGCCAGCAGCAACCCGGGGGCAACTAATGAAAAACTGTTTTTT.

This clone turned up a few times. The V gene is TRBV10-3, the J gene TRBJ2-7; maybe TRBD1 (5 bases). The CDR3 totals 14 residues. V gave up 3 bases and J gave up 4 bases, with 13 bases separating them. Per germline, CDR1 ENHRY and CDR2 SYGVKD. The CDR3 is CAISEGQGLYEQYF. The CDR3 nucleotides are TGTGCCATCAGTGAAGGGCAGGGCCTATACGAGCAGTACTTC.

J is TRBJ1-2 and V is TRBV28, with a tentative D call TRBD1 (5 bases). V was clipped by 5 bases and J by 8 bases, with 18 bases between them. The CDR3 is made up of 14 amino acids. CDR1 and CDR2 (germline): MDHEN, SYDVKM. CDR3 nucleotides: TGTGCCAGCAGTAAGGGACTCAACAAACGGGGCTACACCTTC. Its translation is CASSKGLNKRGYTF.

V is TRBV12-3 or TRBV12-4 and J is TRBJ1-5; D may be TRBD1 (5 bases). The germline V and J ends were trimmed by 4 bases and 10 bases, with 8 bases remaining between them. The CDR3 covers 11 residues. The CDR3 is CASSYQGPQHF. The CDR3 DNA sequence: TGTGCCAGCAGTTACCAGGGTCCCCAGCATTTT.

J is TRBJ2-7 and V is TRBV7-2, with 8 bases identical to TRBD2. V lost 3 bases and J lost 0; bases outside the gene matches: 4. Germline V lookup: CDR1 SGHTA, CDR2 FQGNSA. The CDR3 consists of 15 residues. The CDR3 loop is CASSFSSGGSYEQYF. As DNA, the CDR3 is TGTGCCAGCAGCTTCTCCAGCGGGGGCTCCTACGAGCAGTACTTC.